These T cell receptor beta chains were read from a single sample in a study of post-analysis software for immune sequencing data. TCRdb re-called the PCR reads with MiXCR, one entry per CDR3 protein. The sample records hundreds of thousands of distinct CDR3 sequences, approximately 53% being singletons. Sequenced sample: blood. Source of these receptors: a girl between 5 and 17 years old with multiple sclerosis. The CDR3 runs from the conserved cysteine through the conserved F or W. A D gene is named only where the DNA matches it firmly. Clone size is stated in some rows and not others, as once, few, many or a class when expanded.

v_call	clone_size	j_call	d_call	cdr3_aa	cdr3_nt
TRBV20-1	.	TRBJ2-5	TRBD1	CSARGDRYNEQYF	TGCAGTGCTAGAGGGGACAGGTACAATGAGCAGTACTTC
TRBV5-1	few	TRBJ2-5	TRBD2	CASNPPGGSETQYF	TGCGCCAGCAACCCCCCCGGCGGGAGTGAGACCCAGTACTTC
TRBV6-5	.	TRBJ1-2	.	CASSQGNGYGYTF	TGTGCCAGCTCCCAAGGTAACGGGTATGGCTACACCTTC
TRBV7-6	.	TRBJ2-5	.	CASSLSGRGLGETQYF	TGTGCCAGCAGCTTAAGTGGCCGGGGGCTGGGGGAGACCCAGTACTTC
TRBV15	.	TRBJ2-7	.	CATSRDQQPNYEQYF	TGTGCCACCAGCAGAGATCAACAGCCCAACTACGAGCAGTACTTC
TRBV6-5	few	TRBJ2-7	.	CASRDPGNEQYF	TGTGCCAGCAGAGACCCTGGCAACGAGCAGTACTTC
TRBV7-2	few	TRBJ2-1	.	CASSPRSGEQFF	TGTGCCAGCAGCCCCCGGTCGGGTGAGCAGTTCTTC
TRBV5-1	.	TRBJ1-5	.	CASSLGPSYSNQPQHF	TGCGCCAGCAGCTTGGGTCCGTCCTATAGCAATCAGCCCCAGCATTTT
TRBV12-5	.	TRBJ2-1	.	CASGLVLPGRDDEQFF	TGTGCTAGTGGTTTGGTACTCCCCGGGAGAGATGATGAGCAGTTCTTC
TRBV29-1	.	TRBJ1-2	TRBD1	CSATPGTEYGYTF	TGCAGCGCCACTCCCGGGACAGAATATGGCTACACCTTC
TRBV5-1	.	TRBJ2-5	.	CASSPGSLVGETQYF	TGCGCCAGCAGCCCCGGATCTCTTGTGGGAGAGACCCAGTACTTC